This record looks at one TCR beta chain sequence and its context. What it recognizes is unknown. These data are taken from a study of Ad26.COV2.S vaccination and SARS-CoV-2 variants. V was pared by 2 bases and J by 7 bases, with 5 bases of the junction left unmatched. This CDR3 is 14 amino acids long. Germline V gene lookup returns CDR1 LNHDA and CDR2 SQIVND (reference sequence). Some clones are missing from TCRdb's copy, which holds only in-frame ones; the method was immunoSEQ multiplex PCR. The sample includes approximately 350,000 clones, roughly 87% of them seen just once. The treatment: around 19 received Ad26.COV2.S at low or high dose, single or two shots; about 5 received placebo; per-sample allocation not given. Material that was analyzed had been drawn on day 63 after the first vaccine or placebo injection. General observations from the study: Substantial response breadth was reportedly seen for spike-specific CD8+ and CD4+ T cells after vaccination.

The source was peripheral blood, collected in a trial of Ad26.COV2.S vaccine versus placebo. The chain uses TRBV19 and TRBJ1-2, with 9 bases matching TRBD1. This sequence was found in a person aged 18-60 years who received the Ad26.COV2.S COVID-19 vaccine or a placebo. In nucleotides, the CDR3 is TGTGCCAGTAGTATACGGGGGACAGGGTCTGGCTACACCTTC. Translated, it gives CASSIRGTGSGYTF.